The source of this TCR beta chain is a study of shared clonotypes between healthy human individuals. The table came from immunoSEQ multiplex PCR; TCRdb's copy has only in-frame clones and leaves some out. The sample lists about 2.1 million clones; roughly 95% were seen once. Germline V gene sequence: CDR1 MNHEY, CDR2 SMNVEV (reference sequence). CDR3 length: 13 residues. The V end lost 3 bases, the J end lost 0 bases, and 4 bases lay between the germline ends. On this clone: Other DNA sequences in the same sample also yield this CDR3.

Naive CD8 cells lacked CD45RO, underwent positive selection for CCR7 and left out terminally differentiated effector memory CD45RA+ cells. Specimen: naive CD8+ T cells from PBMCs. This sequence originates from a man between 18 and 35 years old in good health. Some clones in this sample may be carry-over from other donors' samples. The chain employs TRBV27 and TRBJ2-3; no firm D call. Here the CDR3 reads CASSLLSTDTQYF. The CDR3 DNA reads as TGTGCCAGCAGTTTGCTTAGCACAGATACGCAGTATTTT.